These 11 T cell receptor beta chains share one sample of origin, sequenced in a study of T cell repertoires in cytomegalovirus infection (dated by TCRdb to 2018 to 2020). TCRdb lists the instrument as Illumina HiSeq 1500. Through fastp at Q25 and MiXCR, TCRdb rebuilt clones from the public reads, retaining in-frame beta chains. Every CDR3 protein is listed once, alongside the most common genes and DNA of its rows. Present in this sample are about 490,000 distinct CDR3 sequences, about 30% of which were seen just once. The top ten clonotypes cover about 12% of the sample. The sample was PBMCs. The receptors were gathered from a human donor in good health (CMV status not recorded). Some clones in this sample may be carry-over from other donors' samples.

The chain joins TRBV6-6 to TRBJ2-2, with 14 bases identical to TRBD2. Trimming removed 0 bases from V and 6 bases from J; junction bases left unmatched: 9. The germline V gene has CDR1 MNHNY and CDR2 SVGAGI (reference sequence). This CDR3 has 19 amino acids. CDR3 protein: CASSYSTVGTSGSPGELFF. The DNA for the CDR3 is TGTGCCAGCAGTTACTCGACGGTCGGGACTAGCGGGAGCCCCGGGGAGCTGTTTTTT.

In this sample, this clonotype turned up many times. This chain links TRBV7-8 with TRBJ1-1; no clear D. The germline V and J ends were trimmed by 1 base and 4 bases, with 19 bases remaining between them. CDR1 is SGHVS and CDR2 is FQNEAQ in the germline V gene. The CDR3 runs 17 residues. CDR3 sequence reads: CASSLVASRRAVTEAFF. The CDR3 bases are TGTGCCAGCAGCTTAGTCGCGAGTCGAAGGGCAGTCACTGAAGCTTTCTTT.

This chain uses TRBV11-2 with TRBJ2-1; 9 positions match TRBD2. Trimming removed 4 bases from V and 4 bases from J; junction bases left unmatched: 5. Germline V gene lookup returns CDR1 SGHAT and CDR2 FQNNGV. This CDR3 spans 15 amino acids. CDR3: CASSSSGTVYNEQFF. The CDR3 coding sequence is TGTGCCAGCAGCTCTAGCGGGACAGTGTACAATGAGCAGTTCTTC.

This clonotype appeared a few times. The CDR3 here is CASSLERDRAFF. CDR3 nucleotides: TGTGCCAGCAGCTTGGAACGGGATCGGGCTTTCTTT. The chain combines TRBV5-6 with TRBJ1-1; D gene unclear. Germline lookup yields CDR1 SGHDT and CDR2 YYEEEE. The CDR3 loop spans 12 amino acids. Trimming took 0 bases from V and 11 from J, leaving 11 bases between them.

About this clonotype itself: A much larger clone is a single base away; this may be a read error. Here the CDR3 reads CASSLSPGAANTPLHF. The CDR3 DNA follows: TGTGCCAGCAGCTTATCGCCAGGGGCCGCAAATACACCCCTCCACTTT. V is TRBV7-6 and J is TRBJ1-6; D perhaps matches TRBD1 (6 bases). Germline lookup yields CDR1 SGHVS and CDR2 FNYEAQ. There are 16 residues in the CDR3. Trimming pared 2 bases from V and 11 bases from J, leaving 19 bases between.

This clonotype was detected only a few times. The V gene is TRBV7-2, the J gene TRBJ2-1; 9 bases align to TRBD2. Trimming removed 1 base from V and 2 bases from J; junction bases left unmatched: 9. Germline V CDR1 and CDR2: SGHTA, FQGNSA. This CDR3 spans 18 amino acids. The CDR3 DNA is TGTGCCAGCAGCTTAGGTCTAGCGGGACGTTGGACCTACAATGAGCAGTTCTTC. Residues: CASSLGLAGRWTYNEQFF.

The chain joins TRBV12-3 or TRBV12-4 to TRBJ2-3; 12 nucleotides agree with TRBD2. V shed 5 bases, J shed 2 bases, and the junction held 2 bases outside the gene matches. The CDR3 runs to 15 residues. This CDR3 reads CASSRTSGTTDTQYF. The CDR3, as DNA: TGTGCCAGCAGTCGGACTAGCGGGACCACAGATACGCAGTATTTT.

The table lists this clonotype with a few counts. This chain uses TRBV6-6 with TRBJ2-1; no clear D. The CDR3 is made up of 13 amino acids. The V end was cut by 0 bases, the J end by 13 bases, with 13 bases between. Germline V gives CDR1 MNHNY, CDR2 SVGAGI (reference sequence). CDR3 nucleotides: TGTGCCAGCAGTTACTCGTTACTGGGCTTTCAGTTCTTC. Its translation is CASSYSLLGFQFF.

This clonotype was found a few times. This sequence joins TRBV10-3 and TRBJ1-1; the D is unclear. CDR1 is ENHRY, CDR2 SYGVKD, per germline. V lost 2 bases and J 3 bases, leaving 7 bases between the germline ends. The CDR3 is made up of 13 amino acids. CDR3 bases: TGTGCCATCAGTGAGCCGAGAGACACTGAAGCTTTCTTT. Translated: CAISEPRDTEAFF.

The CDR3 DNA sequence: TGTGCCAGCAGCTTGAACGGGGGCGTGACAGATACGCAGTATTTT. Protein product: CASSLNGGVTDTQYF. V gene TRBV5-6 combines with J gene TRBJ2-3; D tentatively fits TRBD1 or TRBD2 (6 bases each). CDR1 SGHDT and CDR2 YYEEEE come from the germline V gene. CDR3 length equals 15 residues. V was cut by 1 base and J by 3 bases, with 12 bases left in between.

This clonotype came up a few times. The genes are TRBV6-1 and TRBJ2-7; 14 bases agree with TRBD2. The CDR3 is 15 amino acids. J lost 4 bases, V lost 7 bases, and 6 bases had no gene match. In germline, CDR1 is MNHNS, CDR2 SASEGT. The CDR3 sequence is CASTPRLAGGYEQYF. The DNA for the CDR3 is TGTGCCAGCACTCCCAGACTAGCGGGAGGGTACGAGCAGTACTTC.